This T cell receptor (beta chain) was captured in a study of identical twins (TCRdb year 2016). Turning to the overall study: The study deep-sequenced TCR alpha and beta repertoires from monozygotic twins, unrelated adults of various ages and cord blood to test whether fetal clonotypes persist. To rule out contamination, the twin experiments were replicated at different times with different library preparation protocols. Overall study outcomes, separate from this receptor: In monozygotic twins, out-of-frame TCR alpha sharing was systematically underestimated by recombination models, although the models agreed with sharing between unrelated individuals. Compared with coincidental sharing between unrelated individuals, out-of-frame TCR alpha sequences shared between twins had an excess of sequences with low generation probability. Abundant cord blood beta clonotypes had fewer insertions, young adult naive repertoires showed a similar but weaker trend, and memory repertoires showed no such trend. Excess twin sharing in beta out-of-frame sequences was weaker because fewer shared sequences lowered the signal-to-noise ratio. Because the same donors could not be followed over many years, the conclusions depended on cross-sectional statistical analysis. Zero-insertion analyses could be partly confounded by invariant T cells such as MAIT and iNKT, though diverse VJ usage argued against such confounding for most clonotypes.

All donors were healthy Caucasians. The twin cohort comprised three pairs of female monozygotic twins, all aged roughly 18 to 30 years. Peripheral blood mononuclear cells were the source from which RNA for the TCR libraries was isolated. The library was obtained by 5' RACE. Sequencing instrument: Illumina HiSeq 2000. Template switching introduced a universal primer binding site; the final cDNA contained a unique molecular identifier, enabling accurate counting of TCR cDNA molecules. Specific primers in the conserved constant-segment region were used to synthesize first-strand cDNA for TCR alpha and beta chains. To control for contamination, every cDNA library was double barcoded, receiving both a SMART-Mk sample barcode and Illumina barcodes. TruSeq adapter sequences along with Illumina sample barcodes were introduced in two successive PCR steps. Sequencing of the TCR alpha and beta cDNA libraries was done on the Illumina HiSeq platform using custom primers. Per the original workflow: MiGEC processed the raw reads to extract unique molecular identifiers, while MiXCR was used to determine the CDR3 positions. For each individual, recombination models were inferred using an EM algorithm with the repgenHMM and IGoR tools. Shared clonotypes were analyzed with the tcR package in R, and sharing was normalized by the product of cloneset sizes. To study raw recombination free of thymic and clonal selection effects, out-of-frame nonproductive sequences were analyzed. Using fastp at Q25 and MiXCR, TCRdb reprocessed the public reads and kept productive beta chains. Records with the same CDR3 protein are collapsed into one entry carrying the most frequent genes and DNA. TCRdb's processing, not the authors', yielded these V and J calls. Within this sample are approximately 700,000 distinct CDR3 sequences, with 15% to 20% of them counted one time only. The top ten constitute around 13% of the sample.

In the case of this clonotype: Its antigen remains unidentified. No base quality values were provided; no much bigger clone lies one nucleotide off.

CDR1 SGHKS and CDR2 YYEKEE are derived from the germline V gene (reference sequence). The junction carries 14 bases between V and J, which are trimmed by 4 bases and 6 bases respectively. From cysteine to phenylalanine, the CDR3 is 13 amino acids long. Only the CDR3 part of the read is kept: 39 bases, read in frame from the first base. Another study also made use of these data, one on T cells expressing NK-cell markers. The other study reports the following: In sorted CD3+CD56+NKG2C+, CD3+CD56+NKG2C- and CD3+CD56-NKG2C+ T-cell subsets from several donors, TCR beta-chain repertoires were profiled. Among the eight sequenced donors, only one was HCMV-seronegative, while the other seven were HCMV-seropositive. To restrict sorting to alphabetaTCR-expressing T cells, an anti-gammadeltaTCR antibody was added in several experiments. For over five donors, the dominant CD3+CD56+NKG2C+ clonotypes were among the top 10 CD8+ clonotypes and accounted for 1.0-7.0% of CD8+ T cells. Those dominant clonotypes were again the most abundant among CD3+CD56-NKG2C+ cells in several donors, at about 25-60.1%. Whether the expanded NKG2C-expressing T cell clones were specific for HCMV antigens remained unclear. All eight donors whose samples were sequenced were randomly selected healthy volunteers, three of them men and five women. HCMV-specific IgG was detected in serum with a commercial ELISA kit to determine HCMV serostatus. For about 6 donors, bulk peripheral blood T-cell repertoires were additionally sequenced from unsorted PBMC. MIGEC was used to demultiplex reads and group the reads by UMI, and MiTCR was used to assemble and quantify clonotypes. To exclude erroneous sequences, any TCR cDNA sequence not supported by at least two reads was discarded. Downstream repertoire analysis used the tcR package, and clonotypes were matched across fractions by CDR3 nucleotide sequence plus V segment. VDJmatch was used to annotate antigen specificity against VDJdb, with one amino acid substitution in CDR3 permitted.

The sequencing input was PBMCs. The chain employs TRBV5-5 and TRBJ2-7, and TRBD2 may be the D gene, going by 6 matching bases. This sequence originates from a woman between 18 and 30 years old in good health. CDR3 loop: CASSPGLTCEQYF. In nucleotide form, the sequence is TGTGCCAGCAGCCCGGGACTGACCTGCGAGCAGTACTTC.